This passage covers 19 T cell receptor beta chains from one sample sequenced in a study of blood T cell repertoires in COVID-19. Clones were read by immunoSEQ multiplex PCR, and TCRdb kept only the in-frame ones, dropping some. The table has about 97,000 clones, around 88% seen once; the top ten hold 2.1%. Sequenced material: peripheral blood. Receptors originate from a man over 45 with COVID-19, enrolled during active disease.

The chain couples TRBV28 to TRBJ1-4; 7 bases are shared with TRBD1. Germline CDR1 and CDR2: MDHEN and SYDVKM. The J segment lost 4 bases and the V segment lost 5 bases, leaving 13 bases of the junction unmatched. The CDR3 runs to 17 residues. The CDR3 sequence: CASSTTGVRFFNEKLFF. The CDR3 region has the DNA TGTGCCAGCAGTACCACAGGGGTCCGTTTTTTTAATGAAAAACTGTTTTTT. The variable domain in full, with the rest retrieved from reference TRBV28 and TRBJ1-4, is DVKVTQSSRYLVKRTGEKVFLECVQDMDHENMFWYRQDPGLGLRLIYFSYDVKMKEKGDIPEGYSVSREKKERFSLILESASTNQTSMYLCASSTTGVRFFNEKLFFGSGTQLSVL.

The genes are TRBV6-1 and TRBJ1-2; possible D gene TRBD1, 6 bases. Germline CDR1 is MNHNS and CDR2 is SASEGT. V was pared by 3 bases and J by 1 base, with 18 bases between. CDR3 length: 17 amino acids. The CDR3 reads CASSDKEGGDLNYGYTF. The CDR3 bases are TGTGCCAGCAGTGACAAGGAAGGGGGGGACCTTAACTATGGCTACACCTTC.

The chain joins TRBV11-2 to TRBJ1-2; the match to TRBD1 covers 9 bases. The CDR3 covers 15 residues. The germline gives CDR1 SGHAT, CDR2 FQNNGV. With 4 bases clipped from V and 7 bases from J, the junction kept 10 bases outside the gene matches. CDR3 protein: CASSSVGTGGRGYTF. In DNA form, the CDR3 reads TGTGCCAGCAGCTCGGTGGGCACAGGGGGCCGTGGCTACACCTTC.

The chain couples TRBV7-2 to TRBJ1-1; D may be TRBD1 (6 bases). This CDR3 is 14 amino acids long. Trimming cost V 5 bases and J 1 base, with 11 bases left between them. From germline, CDR1 is SGHTA and CDR2 FQGNSA. The CDR3 DNA reads TGTGCCAGCAGCCGGGCGACAGGGAACACTGAAGCTTTCTTT. This translates into CASSRATGNTEAFF.

This clone was counted only a few times. This chain connects TRBV2 to TRBJ1-2; D is perhaps TRBD1 (5 bases). Trimming removed 2 bases from V and 5 bases from J, with 9 bases in between. Germline lookup yields CDR1 SNHLY and CDR2 FYNNEI. The CDR3 totals 13 residues. The CDR3 DNA is TGTGCCAGCAGTGAACAGGGCAGATATGGCTACACCTTC. This gives the protein CASSEQGRYGYTF. Full variable domain (missing parts from reference TRBV2 and TRBJ1-2): EPEVTQTPSHQVTQMGQEVILRCVPISNHLYFYWYRQILGQKVEFLVSFYNNEISEKSEIFDDQFSVERPDGSNFTLKIRSTKLEDSAMYFCASSEQGRYGYTFGSGTRLTVV.

This clone was seen only once. The V gene is TRBV13, the J gene TRBJ1-1; possibly TRBD1 for D (6 bases). This CDR3 region has 14 residues. Germline CDR1 reads PRHDT; CDR2 reads FYEKMQ (reference sequence). V lost 6 bases and J 1 base, leaving 12 bases between the germline ends. The CDR3 loop is CASRVGGANTEAFF. Here the CDR3 DNA reads TGTGCCAGCAGGGTAGGGGGGGCGAACACTGAAGCTTTCTTT.

The V call is TRBV3-1 (or the pseudogene TRBV3-2), the J call TRBJ2-7; TRBD1 matches at 9 bases. The germline V gene encodes CDR1 LGHDT and CDR2 YNNKEL (reference sequence). V gave up 0 bases and J gave up 7 bases; unmatched junction bases: 7. This CDR3 contains 15 residues. CDR3 DNA: TGTGCCAGCAGCCAAGATGGGACAGGGCCGGGAGAGCAGTACTTC. Encoded protein: CASSQDGTGPGEQYF.

The V and J genes are TRBV11-1 and TRBJ2-1; D remains ambiguous. Germline loops: CDR1 SGHAT, CDR2 FQDESV (reference sequence). This CDR3 comprises 13 residues. Trimming took off 1 base at V and 7 bases at J, with 8 bases between the two ends. The CDR3 spells CASSLGPVNEQFF. The CDR3 DNA reads as TGTGCCAGCAGCTTAGGGCCAGTAAATGAGCAGTTCTTC. Full variable domain (missing parts from reference TRBV11-1 and TRBJ2-1): EAEVAQSPRYKITEKSQAVAFWCDPISGHATLYWYRQILGQGPELLVQFQDESVVDDSQLPKDRFSAERLKGVDSTLKIQPAELGDSAMYLCASSLGPVNEQFFGPGTRLTVL.

The V and J genes are TRBV5-4 and TRBJ1-1, with TRBD1 matching 8 bases. CDR1 SGHNT and CDR2 YYREEE come from the germline V gene (reference sequence). Germline trimming cut 6 bases from V and 2 bases from J; bases unmatched to any gene: 3. This CDR3 spans 13 amino acids. This chain's CDR3 is CASNRGVNTEAFF. For the CDR3, the DNA is TGTGCCAGCAACAGGGGGGTTAACACTGAAGCTTTCTTT.

V gene TRBV4-3 combines with J gene TRBJ1-2; D unresolved. Trimming took 6 bases from V and 4 from J, leaving 12 bases between them. This CDR3 is 13 amino acids long. Germline loops: CDR1 LGHNA, CDR2 YSLEER. The CDR3 here is CASSPGFSYGYTF. The CDR3 DNA reads TGCGCCAGCAGTCCAGGATTCAGCTATGGCTACACCTTC.

The chain combines TRBV7-8 with TRBJ1-5; 7 bases agree with TRBD1. The CDR3 loop spans 16 amino acids. V trimming: 4 bases; J trimming: 3 bases; junction bases outside the gene matches: 9. Looked up from germline, CDR1 is SGHVS and CDR2 is FQNEAQ. For the CDR3, the DNA is TGTGCCAGCAGCTCTTACCCGGGACAGAACAATCAGCCCCAGCATTTT. Translated, it gives CASSSYPGQNNQPQHF.

The CDR3 sequence: CASSLVGTSGGIWETQYF. The CDR3 DNA sequence: TGTGCCAGCAGCTTAGTGGGGACTAGCGGGGGAATCTGGGAGACCCAGTACTTC. The chain couples TRBV7-2 to TRBJ2-5; 14 bases align to TRBD2. The germline V gene has CDR1 SGHTA and CDR2 FQGNSA. The trim removed 1 base at V and 5 bases at J, leaving 9 bases unmatched. The CDR3 is 18 residues long.

This chain connects TRBV12-3 or TRBV12-4 to TRBJ1-4; D ambiguous. Trimming removed 3 bases from V and 5 bases from J, with 7 bases in between. The CDR3 is 13 residues long. The CDR3 protein is CASSFAENEKLFF. The CDR3 nucleotides read TGTGCCAGCAGTTTCGCGGAGAATGAAAAACTGTTTTTT.

The genes are TRBV6-6 and TRBJ2-2, with 7 bases aligning to TRBD2. After removal of 11 bases from V and 1 base from J, the junction contained 4 bases not matched to a gene. The CDR3 is 13 residues long. The germline gives CDR1 MNHNY, CDR2 SVGAGI (reference sequence). For the CDR3, the DNA is TGTGCCGGATCTAGCGGGAACACCGGGGAGCTGTTTTTT. Its translation: CAGSSGNTGELFF.

V gene TRBV5-1 combines with J gene TRBJ2-3, with D possibly being TRBD2 (6 bases). The CDR3 is 15 amino acids. The germline gives CDR1 SGHRS, CDR2 YFSETQ. The V and J ends lost 4 bases and 1 base respectively, with 13 bases between them. The CDR3 nucleotides read TGCGCCAGCAGCGCCCCGGGGGAAGGCACAGATACGCAGTATTTT. Its protein is CASSAPGEGTDTQYF.

The rearrangement uses TRBV18 and TRBJ1-2; D is undetermined. Germline CDR1 and CDR2: KGHSH and LQKENI. The CDR3 loop spans 13 amino acids. V lost 4 bases and J lost 9, with 15 bases in between. The CDR3 DNA reads as TGTGCCAGCTCACATTTAAACGGGGAAAGCTACACCTTC. It encodes CASSHLNGESYTF.

This clone was found once. This rearrangement joins TRBV28 to TRBJ2-2; D is perhaps TRBD1 (6 bases). V lost 9 bases and J 1 base, leaving 12 bases between the germline ends. CDR3 length equals 14 residues. Germline V gene sequence: CDR1 MDHEN, CDR2 SYDVKM. The CDR3 nucleotides read TGTGCCAGGGGGACAAATTGGAACACCGGGGAGCTGTTTTTT. The encoded protein is CARGTNWNTGELFF.

The J gene is TRBJ2-3, the V gene TRBV7-9; the D is unclear. Germline V lookup: CDR1 SEHNR, CDR2 FQNEAQ (reference sequence). V was trimmed by 6 bases and J by 0 bases, leaving 10 bases between them. This CDR3 comprises 14 residues. CDR3 DNA: TGTGCCAGCAGGTCGGGTTCGAGCACAGATACGCAGTATTTT. The encoded protein is CASRSGSSTDTQYF.

This clone has a single count. The chain combines TRBV7-6 with TRBJ2-5; 7 bases fit TRBD2. Per germline, CDR1 SGHVS and CDR2 FNYEAQ. The trim removed 5 bases at V and 9 bases at J, leaving 12 bases unmatched. The CDR3 sequence is 14 residues long. The CDR3 DNA sequence: TGTGCCAGCAGCCCCCCGGGGCAGGGAGGGTCCCAGTACTTC. Its translation: CASSPPGQGGSQYF.